Presented here are 26 T cell receptor beta chains from one specimen sequenced in a study of cytomegalovirus exposure and HLA in healthy donors. Clones were read by immunoSEQ multiplex PCR, and TCRdb kept only the in-frame ones, dropping some. The repertoire includes some 150,000 clones, around 88% of them detected once, and around 8% sits in the top ten. Sequenced material: PBMCs. The receptors were gathered from a woman aged 18-29 years in good health and CMV-seropositive.

The chain carries TRBV11-3 and TRBJ2-5, with 15 positions matching TRBD2. With V trimmed by 1 base and J by 4 bases, 4 bases remained unmatched. Germline CDR1 reads SGHNT; CDR2 reads YENEEA. This CDR3 has 17 amino acids. The CDR3 is CASSLGGTSGGRETQYF. The CDR3 nucleotides read TGTGCCAGCAGCTTAGGAGGGACTAGCGGGGGGAGAGAGACCCAGTACTTC.

The chain joins TRBV19 to TRBJ2-7; D possibly corresponds to TRBD2 (6 bases). Trimming took off 5 bases at V and 3 bases at J, with 14 bases between the two ends. This CDR3 has 14 amino acids. Germline CDR1 LNHDA, CDR2 SQIVND (reference sequence). The CDR3 bases are TGTGCCAGTAGTCATCCGGGAGAACGCTACGAGCAGTACTTC. This encodes CASSHPGERYEQYF.

V and J are TRBV28 and TRBJ1-5; 7 bases line up with TRBD1. The ends lost 8 bases at V and 3 bases at J; junction bases unmatched: 10. The CDR3 length is 15 residues. The germline V gene encodes CDR1 MDHEN and CDR2 SYDVKM. CDR3 DNA: TGTGCCAGCTCCCTTCAGGGGGTTGACAATCAGCCCCAGCATTTT. This sequence encodes CASSLQGVDNQPQHF. The variable domain in full, with the rest retrieved from reference TRBV28 and TRBJ1-5, is DVKVTQSSRYLVKRTGEKVFLECVQDMDHENMFWYRQDPGLGLRLIYFSYDVKMKEKGDIPEGYSVSREKKERFSLILESASTNQTSMYLCASSLQGVDNQPQHFGDGTRLSIL.

V is TRBV5-4 and J is TRBJ1-3; 10 nucleotides align to TRBD1. Germline V gives CDR1 SGHNT, CDR2 YYREEE (reference sequence). This CDR3 has 19 residues. The V gene end was trimmed by 3 bases and the J gene end by 4 bases; junction bases not matched to a gene: 16. CDR3 loop: CASSYRQGARPAQGNTIYF. CDR3 coding DNA: TGTGCCAGCAGCTACCGACAGGGGGCGCGACCGGCGCAGGGAAACACCATATATTTT.

V and J are TRBV9 and TRBJ1-2; no clear D. CDR1 is SGDLS and CDR2 is YYNGEE in the germline V gene. The CDR3 loop spans 12 amino acids. The ends were cut back, 4 bases at V and 8 bases at J, with 12 bases in the middle. The CDR3, as DNA: TGTGCCAGCAGCTTAGAGGGAGGAGGCTACACCTTC. The encoded protein is CASSLEGGGYTF.

As for this clone: The same CDR3 can be traced to other DNA sequences in this sample. This chain joins TRBV28 and TRBJ2-7; tentatively, D is TRBD1 (6 bases). The germline CDR1 and CDR2 sequences are MDHEN and SYDVKM. This CDR3 is 13 amino acids long. Between the trimmed V and J ends, which lost 2 bases and 1 base, there was a span of 6 bases. CDR3 coding DNA: TGTGCCAGCAGTTTAGGACAGTCCTACGAGCAGTACTTC. It specifies CASSLGQSYEQYF. Supplemented by reference TRBV28 and TRBJ2-7, the full variable domain reads DVKVTQSSRYLVKRTGEKVFLECVQDMDHENMFWYRQDPGLGLRLIYFSYDVKMKEKGDIPEGYSVSREKKERFSLILESASTNQTSMYLCASSLGQSYEQYFGPGTRLTVT.

The chain employs TRBV7-2 and TRBJ2-4; 7 bases align to TRBD1. The germline V gene has CDR1 SGHTA and CDR2 FQGNSA. J gave up 3 bases and V 5 bases, and 13 bases lay outside the gene matches. This CDR3 is built from 17 residues. The CDR3, as DNA: TGTGCCAGCAGCCAGATTGACAGGGCCGATGACAAAAACATTCAGTACTTC. The encoded protein is CASSQIDRADDKNIQYF.

V and J are TRBV2 and TRBJ2-6; 7 nucleotides match TRBD2. The CDR3 loop spans 14 amino acids. Trimming took 8 bases from V and 2 from J; bases not matched to a gene: 3. Germline CDR1 and CDR2: SNHLY and FYNNEI. The CDR3 nucleotides are TGTGCCAGCGCTGGGGGGGCTGGGGCCAACGTCCTGACTTTC. Translating it yields CASAGGAGANVLTF.

V and J are TRBV7-9 and TRBJ2-7, with D unclear. CDR3 length: 14 amino acids. Trimming stripped 7 bases from V and 6 bases from J, with 19 bases between. Germline V gives CDR1 SEHNR, CDR2 FQNEAQ (reference sequence). CDR3 bases: TGTGCCAGCATCGAAAGCAGCATCGGAGCCGAGCAGTACTTC. This sequence encodes CASIESSIGAEQYF.

This chain uses TRBV4-3 with TRBJ1-5; 7 bases match TRBD1. CDR1 and CDR2 (germline): LGHNA, YSLEER. V was pared by 3 bases and J by 4 bases, with 0 bases of the junction left unmatched. The CDR3 covers 13 residues. CDR3 sequence (DNA): TGCGCCAGCAGCCAGACAGGGAATCAGCCCCAGCATTTT. It specifies CASSQTGNQPQHF.

V usage is TRBV10-2 and J usage is TRBJ1-5; weak D call: TRBD1 (6 bases). CDR1 WSHSY and CDR2 SAAADI come from the germline V gene. This CDR3 comprises 15 residues. The V gene lost 8 bases and the J gene lost 0 bases, with 14 bases spanning the gap. In DNA form, the CDR3 reads TGCGCCAGCGGTTGGGGGCCGGATAGCAATCAGCCCCAGCATTTT. Translated, it gives CASGWGPDSNQPQHF.

The V call is TRBV5-1, the J call TRBJ2-3, with 7 nucleotides matching TRBD2. The CDR3 extends over 17 amino acids. Looked up from germline, CDR1 is SGHRS and CDR2 is YFSETQ. V lost 2 bases and J lost 1; bases outside the gene matches: 10. The CDR3: CASSFIRLAEGTDTQYF. CDR3 sequence (DNA): TGCGCCAGCAGCTTCATAAGACTAGCAGAAGGCACAGATACGCAGTATTTT.

V is TRBV27 and J is TRBJ1-1; maybe TRBD1 (5 bases). Germline values: CDR1 MNHEY, CDR2 SMNVEV (reference sequence). V gave up 6 bases and J gave up 1 base, with 12 bases separating them. The CDR3 consists of 14 residues. CDR3 nucleotide sequence: TGTGCCAGCAGCTCGGCAGGGCGGAACACTGAAGCTTTCTTT. Protein product: CASSSAGRNTEAFF.

The chain uses TRBV5-4 and TRBJ2-1; D not resolved. From germline, CDR1 is SGHNT and CDR2 YYREEE (reference sequence). Trimming removed 0 bases from V and 6 bases from J, with 4 bases in between. The CDR3 covers 12 residues. The CDR3 spells CASSLGRNEQFF. In nucleotides, the CDR3 is TGTGCCAGCAGCTTGGGTCGCAATGAGCAGTTCTTC.

V gene TRBV28 combines with J gene TRBJ1-5; 7 positions agree with TRBD1. V trimming: 5 bases; J trimming: 7 bases; junction bases outside the gene matches: 5. Germline V lookup: CDR1 MDHEN, CDR2 SYDVKM. This CDR3 has 13 residues. CDR3 nucleotides: TGTGCCAGCAGTACAGGGGCCAGGCAGCCCCAGCATTTT. Its translation: CASSTGARQPQHF.

V is TRBV5-1 and J is TRBJ1-1; D possibly corresponds to TRBD1 (5 bases). The V gene lost 6 bases and the J gene lost 10 bases, with 16 bases spanning the gap. Germline V lookup: CDR1 SGHRS, CDR2 YFSETQ. The CDR3 is made up of 12 amino acids. CDR3 sequence: CASTPWQGAAFF. The CDR3 DNA reads as TGCGCCAGCACCCCGTGGCAGGGTGCAGCTTTCTTT. The full variable domain, with the rest looked up from reference TRBV5-1 and TRBJ1-1, is KAGVTQTPRYLIKTRGQQVTLSCSPISGHRSVSWYQQTPGQGLQFLFEYFSETQRNKGNFPGRFSGRQFSNSRSEMNVSTLELGDSALYLCASTPWQGAAFFGQGTRLTVV.

This chain connects TRBV5-6 to TRBJ2-7, with D uncertain. Trimming pared 0 bases from V and 2 bases from J, leaving 9 bases between. Germline V CDR1 and CDR2: SGHDT, YYEEEE. The CDR3 runs to 14 residues. CDR3 DNA: TGTGCCAGCAGCTTGGGTAGCCTAACCTACGAGCAGTACTTC. Encoded protein: CASSLGSLTYEQYF.

The V and J genes are TRBV30 and TRBJ2-7; TRBD2 might be the D (7 bases). V was trimmed by 3 bases and J by 3 bases, leaving 15 bases between them. CDR1 is GTSNPN and CDR2 is SVGIG in the germline V gene (reference sequence). The CDR3 is made up of 14 amino acids. The CDR3 region is CAWRLRGGDYEQYF. The CDR3 region has the DNA TGTGCCTGGAGGTTGAGGGGGGGCGACTACGAGCAGTACTTC.

This chain uses TRBV28 with TRBJ2-7, with 11 bases that match TRBD2. There are 15 residues in the CDR3. V was pared by 4 bases and J by 2 bases, with 4 bases of the junction left unmatched. Germline V CDR1 and CDR2: MDHEN, SYDVKM. The CDR3, as DNA: TGTGCCAGCAGTTCCCATAGCGGGAGGGCCTACGAGCAGTACTTC. This sequence encodes CASSSHSGRAYEQYF.

The rearrangement links TRBV5-1 to TRBJ1-1; D is ambiguous. Germline loops: CDR1 SGHRS, CDR2 YFSETQ. The CDR3 length is 14 residues. V was clipped by 5 bases and J by 0 bases, with 11 bases between them. CDR3 protein: CASSRGVLNTEAFF. The CDR3 DNA is TGCGCCAGCAGTCGGGGTGTCCTGAACACTGAAGCTTTCTTT.

The CDR3 nucleotides read TGTGCCAGCAGCACGGAAGGCGGGGGGCGCCCCAATGAGCAGTTCTTC. It translates to CASSTEGGGRPNEQFF. V and J are TRBV7-6 and TRBJ2-1; 8 bases map to TRBD2. J was trimmed by 6 bases and V by 5 bases; bases with no gene match: 12. CDR1 is SGHVS and CDR2 is FNYEAQ in the germline V gene. The CDR3 runs 16 residues.

In its sample, this clone was seen once. The CDR3 DNA reads as TGCGCCAGCAGCTTGGGGGGCTTAGGGACAGTCGAAAAACTGTTTTTT. It yields the protein CASSLGGLGTVEKLFF. The J gene is TRBJ1-4, the V gene TRBV5-1, with TRBD1 matching over 7 bases. CDR3 size: 16 residues. The V gene's germline CDR1 is SGHRS and CDR2 YFSETQ. Losses at the gene ends were 0 bases for V and 8 bases for J; bases not matched to a gene: 10.

The chain joins TRBV28 to TRBJ1-5; TRBD1 agrees at 7 bases. Germline CDR1 reads MDHEN; CDR2 reads SYDVKM. After removal of 5 bases from V and 3 bases from J, the junction contained 10 bases not matched to a gene. The CDR3 spans 16 residues. This chain's CDR3 is CASSPNSGQNNQPQHF. CDR3 coding DNA: TGTGCCAGCAGTCCTAACTCGGGACAGAACAATCAGCCCCAGCATTTT.

V and J are TRBV19 and TRBJ1-1; D is perhaps TRBD1 (5 bases). V dropped 7 bases and J dropped 6 bases, with 18 bases sitting between them. The germline V gene encodes CDR1 LNHDA and CDR2 SQIVND (reference sequence). The CDR3 loop spans 14 amino acids. In DNA form, the CDR3 reads TGTGCCAGTACGCAGGGTAAGGTGTACGCTGAAGCTTTCTTT. Residues: CASTQGKVYAEAFF.

The chain employs TRBV11-2 and TRBJ1-3, with 9 bases aligning to TRBD1. The CDR3 length is 14 residues. The germline CDR1 and CDR2 sequences are SGHAT and FQNNGV. The V and J ends lost 5 bases and 4 bases, in that order; junction bases with no gene match: 3. In DNA form, the CDR3 reads TGTGCCAGCAGCACACAGGGGGCCGGAAACACCATATATTTT. As protein: CASSTQGAGNTIYF.

The CDR3 nucleotides read TGCGCCAGCAGCCAAGGGCTAGGCGGGATCTATGGCTACACCTTC. It specifies CASSQGLGGIYGYTF. V and J are TRBV4-3 and TRBJ1-2; D uncertain. Trimming shortened V by 1 base and J by 4 bases, and 13 bases separated the two germline ends. Germline V gene lookup returns CDR1 LGHNA and CDR2 YSLEER. The CDR3 runs to 15 residues.